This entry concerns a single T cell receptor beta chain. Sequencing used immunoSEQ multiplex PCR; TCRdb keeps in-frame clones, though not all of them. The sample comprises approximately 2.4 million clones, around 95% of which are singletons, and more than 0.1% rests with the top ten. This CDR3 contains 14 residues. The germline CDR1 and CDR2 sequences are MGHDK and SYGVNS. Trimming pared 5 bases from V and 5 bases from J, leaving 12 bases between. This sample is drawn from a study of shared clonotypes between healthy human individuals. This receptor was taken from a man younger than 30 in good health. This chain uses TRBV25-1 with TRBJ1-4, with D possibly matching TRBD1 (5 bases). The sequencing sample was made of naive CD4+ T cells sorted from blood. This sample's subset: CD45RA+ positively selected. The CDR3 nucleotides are TGTGCCAGCAGTCGACAGAGTTCCAATGAAAAACTGTTTTTT. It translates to CASSRQSSNEKLFF.